Here is one T cell receptor beta chain with its context. The antigen is undetermined. Coverage ceases 3 residues before the CDR3 finishes, and the germline J gene fills in the end. Related graft donors supplied nonmyeloablative bone marrow transplants, and mixed chimerism was transient. This entry comes from a study of Tregs in tolerant kidney transplant recipients. General observations from the study: Changing PCR primers prevented nucleotide comparison between some patients' samples. Antigen-driven expansion was suggested because donor-specific Tregs expanded more than all Tregs in tolerant patients. No direct test of biological reproducibility was done here. Validation in larger populations is needed because few patients were studied.

In germline, CDR1 is SGHNT, CDR2 YYREEE (reference sequence). The CDR3 contains 15 residues. Germline trimming cut 4 bases from V and 2 bases from J; bases unmatched to any gene: 6. Only in-frame clones appear in the TCRdb table, and some are missing; sequencing was by immunoSEQ multiplex PCR. The specimen's table records 30,000 to 40,000 clones. The sequence was collected from a human patient who received a combined kidney and bone marrow transplant. Part of the T cells may come from the graft donor. Here the sequenced sample was CD4+ T cells from blood (PBMCs), taken 24 months after the transplant. This chain connects TRBV5-4 to TRBJ2-1; TRBD2 agrees at 7 bases. The part of the CDR3 DNA that was read is TGTGCCAGCAGCCATAGCGGGTATACCTACAATGAG. The encoded protein is CASSHSGYTYNE. The CDR3 reads in full as CASSHSGYTYNEQFF.